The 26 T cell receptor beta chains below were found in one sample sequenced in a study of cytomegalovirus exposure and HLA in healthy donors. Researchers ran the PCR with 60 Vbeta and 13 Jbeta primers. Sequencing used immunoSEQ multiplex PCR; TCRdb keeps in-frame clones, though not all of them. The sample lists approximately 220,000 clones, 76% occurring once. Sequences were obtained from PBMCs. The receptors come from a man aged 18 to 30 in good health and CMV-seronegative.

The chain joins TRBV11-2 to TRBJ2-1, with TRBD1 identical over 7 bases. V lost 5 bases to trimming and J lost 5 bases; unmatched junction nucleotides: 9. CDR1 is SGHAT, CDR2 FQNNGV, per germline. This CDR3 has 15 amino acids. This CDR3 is CASSLGGLRNNEQFF. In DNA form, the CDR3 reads TGTGCCAGCAGCCTAGGGGGCCTCAGGAACAATGAGCAGTTCTTC.

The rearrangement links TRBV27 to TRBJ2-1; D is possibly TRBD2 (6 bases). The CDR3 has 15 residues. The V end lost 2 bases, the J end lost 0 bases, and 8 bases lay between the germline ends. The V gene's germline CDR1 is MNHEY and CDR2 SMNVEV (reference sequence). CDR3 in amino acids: CASSLRESSYNEQFF. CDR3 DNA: TGTGCCAGCAGTTTACGGGAGTCCTCCTACAATGAGCAGTTCTTC.

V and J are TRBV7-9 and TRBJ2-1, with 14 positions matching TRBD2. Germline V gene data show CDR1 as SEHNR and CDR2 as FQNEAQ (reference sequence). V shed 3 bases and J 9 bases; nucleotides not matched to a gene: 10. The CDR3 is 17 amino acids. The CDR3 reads CASSFGTGTSGSTEQFF. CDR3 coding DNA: TGTGCCAGCAGCTTTGGAACCGGGACTAGCGGGAGTACTGAGCAGTTCTTC.

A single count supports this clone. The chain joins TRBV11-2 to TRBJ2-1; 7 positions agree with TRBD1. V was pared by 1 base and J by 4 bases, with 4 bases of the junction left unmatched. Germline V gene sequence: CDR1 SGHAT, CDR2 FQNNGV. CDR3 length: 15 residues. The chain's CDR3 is CASSLGRQGYNEQFF. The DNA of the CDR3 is TGTGCCAGCAGCTTAGGGAGACAGGGTTACAATGAGCAGTTCTTC.

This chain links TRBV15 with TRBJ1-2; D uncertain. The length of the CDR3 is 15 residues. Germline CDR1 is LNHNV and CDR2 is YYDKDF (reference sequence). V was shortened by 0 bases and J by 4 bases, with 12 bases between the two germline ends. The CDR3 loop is CATSRDYAGPYGYTF. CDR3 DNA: TGTGCCACCAGCAGAGATTATGCAGGTCCCTATGGCTACACCTTC.

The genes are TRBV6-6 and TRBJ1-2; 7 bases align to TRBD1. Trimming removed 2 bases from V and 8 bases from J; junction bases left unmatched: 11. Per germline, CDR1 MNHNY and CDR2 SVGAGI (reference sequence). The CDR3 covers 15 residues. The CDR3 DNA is TGTGCCAGCAGTTACGCGGGACAGACTTCAGGGGGCTACACCTTC. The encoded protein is CASSYAGQTSGGYTF.

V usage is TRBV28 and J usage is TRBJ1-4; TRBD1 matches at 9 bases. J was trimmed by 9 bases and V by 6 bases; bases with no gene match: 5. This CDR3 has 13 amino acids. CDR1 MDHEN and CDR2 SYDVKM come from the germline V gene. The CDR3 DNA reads TGTGCCAGCAGCTGGGACAGGGTTCAAAAACTGTTTTTT. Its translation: CASSWDRVQKLFF.

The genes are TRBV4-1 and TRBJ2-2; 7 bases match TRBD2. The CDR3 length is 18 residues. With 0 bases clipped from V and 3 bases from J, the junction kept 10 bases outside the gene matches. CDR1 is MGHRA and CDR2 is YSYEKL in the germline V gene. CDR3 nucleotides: TGCGCCAGCAGCCAAGAGCCGGCGGGGGTGTCGTACACCGGGGAGCTGTTTTTT. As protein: CASSQEPAGVSYTGELFF.

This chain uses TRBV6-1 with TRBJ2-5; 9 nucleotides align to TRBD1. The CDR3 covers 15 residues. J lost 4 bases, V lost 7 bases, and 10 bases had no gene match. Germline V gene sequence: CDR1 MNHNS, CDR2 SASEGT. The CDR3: CASTESRTGVETQYF. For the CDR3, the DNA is TGTGCCAGCACCGAATCCCGGACAGGGGTAGAGACCCAGTACTTC.

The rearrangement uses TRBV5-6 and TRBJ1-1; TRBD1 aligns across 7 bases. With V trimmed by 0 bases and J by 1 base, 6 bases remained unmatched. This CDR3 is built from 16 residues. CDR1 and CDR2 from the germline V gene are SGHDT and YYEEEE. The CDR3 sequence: CASSLDPGGENTEAFF. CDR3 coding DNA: TGTGCCAGCAGCTTGGATCCAGGGGGTGAGAACACTGAAGCTTTCTTT.

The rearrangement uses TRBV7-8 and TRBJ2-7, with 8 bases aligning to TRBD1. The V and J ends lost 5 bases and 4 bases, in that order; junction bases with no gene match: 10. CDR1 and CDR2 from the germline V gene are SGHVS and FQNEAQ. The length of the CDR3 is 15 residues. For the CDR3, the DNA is TGTGCCAGCAGCGTCCTCGGGACAGGATATTACGAGCAGTACTTC. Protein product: CASSVLGTGYYEQYF.

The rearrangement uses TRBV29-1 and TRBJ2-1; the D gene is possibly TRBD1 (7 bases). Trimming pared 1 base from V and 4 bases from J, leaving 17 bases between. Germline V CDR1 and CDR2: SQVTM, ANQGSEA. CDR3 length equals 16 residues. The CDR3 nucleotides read TGCAGCGTTGAAGGCTCAGGGGGGACGTCTTACAATGAGCAGTTCTTC. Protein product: CSVEGSGGTSYNEQFF.

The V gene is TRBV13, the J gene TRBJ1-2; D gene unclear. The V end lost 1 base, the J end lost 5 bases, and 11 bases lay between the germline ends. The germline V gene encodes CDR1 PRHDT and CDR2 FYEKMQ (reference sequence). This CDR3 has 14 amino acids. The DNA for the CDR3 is TGTGCCAGCAGCTTAGTTGAGCGCGGGTATGGCTACACCTTC. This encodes CASSLVERGYGYTF. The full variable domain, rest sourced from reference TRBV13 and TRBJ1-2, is AAGVIQSPRHLIKEKRETATLKCYPIPRHDTVYWYQQGPGQDPQFLISFYEKMQSDKGSIPDRFSAQQFSDYHSELNMSSLELGDSALYFCASSLVERGYGYTFGSGTRLTVV.

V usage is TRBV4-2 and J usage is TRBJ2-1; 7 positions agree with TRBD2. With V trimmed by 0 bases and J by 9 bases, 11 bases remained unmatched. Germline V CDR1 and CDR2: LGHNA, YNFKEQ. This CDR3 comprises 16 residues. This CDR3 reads CASSQEEGTGGSEQFF. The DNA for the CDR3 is TGTGCCAGCAGCCAAGAAGAGGGAACGGGCGGGAGTGAGCAGTTCTTC.

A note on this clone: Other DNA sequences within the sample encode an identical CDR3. The CDR3 is CASSDFYRANEKLFF. The CDR3 DNA sequence: TGTGCCAGCAGTGACTTTTACAGGGCTAATGAAAAACTGTTTTTT. The J gene is TRBJ1-4, the V gene TRBV2; the D gene is possibly TRBD1 (6 bases). Germline loops: CDR1 SNHLY, CDR2 FYNNEI. Trimming pared 3 bases from V and 3 bases from J, leaving 11 bases between. The CDR3 spans 15 residues.

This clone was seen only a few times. The CDR3 DNA reads TGTGCCAGCAGCCTTTGGGCCGGGGCCAACGTCCTGACTTTC. Translation gives CASSLWAGANVLTF. This chain uses TRBV6-5 with TRBJ2-6; D gene unclear. V was cut by 6 bases and J by 4 bases, with 10 bases left in between. The CDR3 sequence is 14 residues long. Germline assignment: CDR1 MNHEY and CDR2 SVGAGI.

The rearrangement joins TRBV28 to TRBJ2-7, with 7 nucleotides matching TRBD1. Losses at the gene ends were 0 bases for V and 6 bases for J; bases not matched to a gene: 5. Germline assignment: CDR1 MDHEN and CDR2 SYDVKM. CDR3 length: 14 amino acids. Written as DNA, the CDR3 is TGTGCCAGCAGTTTATGGACAGGGCGATCCGAGCAGTACTTC. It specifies CASSLWTGRSEQYF.

Here the CDR3 reads CASSQPLGTGYEQYF. CDR3 nucleotides: TGCGCCAGCAGCCAGCCCCTCGGGACAGGATACGAGCAGTACTTC. The chain couples TRBV4-1 to TRBJ2-7; 8 bases align to TRBD1. J gave up 4 bases and V 3 bases, and 8 bases lay outside the gene matches. CDR1 MGHRA and CDR2 YSYEKL come from the germline V gene. This CDR3 is built from 15 residues.

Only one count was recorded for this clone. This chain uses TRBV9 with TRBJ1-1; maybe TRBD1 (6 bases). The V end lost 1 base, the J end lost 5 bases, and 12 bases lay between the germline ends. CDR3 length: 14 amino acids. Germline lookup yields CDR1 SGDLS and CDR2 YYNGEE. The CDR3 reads CASSVTGTGTEAFF. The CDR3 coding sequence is TGTGCCAGCAGCGTAACAGGGACGGGGACTGAAGCTTTCTTT.

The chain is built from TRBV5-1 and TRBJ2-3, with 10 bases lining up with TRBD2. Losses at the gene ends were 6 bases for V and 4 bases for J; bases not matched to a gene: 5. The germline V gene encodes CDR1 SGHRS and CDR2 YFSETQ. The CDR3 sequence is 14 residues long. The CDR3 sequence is CASKREGGADTQYF. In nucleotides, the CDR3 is TGCGCCAGCAAGCGGGAGGGGGGCGCAGATACGCAGTATTTT.

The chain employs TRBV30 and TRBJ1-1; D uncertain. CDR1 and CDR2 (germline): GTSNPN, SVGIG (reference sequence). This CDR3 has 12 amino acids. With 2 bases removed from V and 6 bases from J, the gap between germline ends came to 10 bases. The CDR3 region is CAWSRRYAEAFF. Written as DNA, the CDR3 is TGTGCCTGGAGTCGGCGGTACGCTGAAGCTTTCTTT.

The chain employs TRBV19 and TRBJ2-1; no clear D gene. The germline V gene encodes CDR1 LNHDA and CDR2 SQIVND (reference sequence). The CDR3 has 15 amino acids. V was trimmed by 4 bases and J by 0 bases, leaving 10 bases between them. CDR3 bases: TGTGCCAGTAGTACCTCAAGGAGCTCCTACAATGAGCAGTTCTTC. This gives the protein CASSTSRSSYNEQFF.

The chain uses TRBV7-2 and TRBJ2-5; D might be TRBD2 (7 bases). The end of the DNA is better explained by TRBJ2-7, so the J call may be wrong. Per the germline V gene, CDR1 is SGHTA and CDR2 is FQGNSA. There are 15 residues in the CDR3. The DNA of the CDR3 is TGTGCCAGCAGCTTAGGGCGGGGGCAGCCCTACGAGCAGTACTTC. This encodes CASSLGRGQPYEQYF.

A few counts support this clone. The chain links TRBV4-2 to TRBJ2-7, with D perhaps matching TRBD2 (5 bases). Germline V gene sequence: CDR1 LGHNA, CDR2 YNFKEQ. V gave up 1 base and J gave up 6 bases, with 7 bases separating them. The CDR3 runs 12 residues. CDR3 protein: CASSQGGSEQYF. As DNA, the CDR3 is TGTGCCAGCAGCCAAGGAGGGAGCGAGCAGTACTTC.

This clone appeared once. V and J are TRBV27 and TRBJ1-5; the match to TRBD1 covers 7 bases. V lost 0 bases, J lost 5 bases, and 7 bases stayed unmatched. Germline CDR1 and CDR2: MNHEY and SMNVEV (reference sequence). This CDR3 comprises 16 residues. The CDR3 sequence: CASSLSKSGTDQPQHF. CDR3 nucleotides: TGTGCCAGCAGTTTATCGAAAAGTGGGACAGATCAGCCCCAGCATTTT.

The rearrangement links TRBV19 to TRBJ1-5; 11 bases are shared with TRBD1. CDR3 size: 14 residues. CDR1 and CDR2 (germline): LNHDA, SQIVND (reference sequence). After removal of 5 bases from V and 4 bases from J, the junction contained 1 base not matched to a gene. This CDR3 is CASSGTGGNQPQHF. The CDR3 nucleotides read TGTGCCAGTAGTGGGACAGGGGGTAATCAGCCCCAGCATTTT.